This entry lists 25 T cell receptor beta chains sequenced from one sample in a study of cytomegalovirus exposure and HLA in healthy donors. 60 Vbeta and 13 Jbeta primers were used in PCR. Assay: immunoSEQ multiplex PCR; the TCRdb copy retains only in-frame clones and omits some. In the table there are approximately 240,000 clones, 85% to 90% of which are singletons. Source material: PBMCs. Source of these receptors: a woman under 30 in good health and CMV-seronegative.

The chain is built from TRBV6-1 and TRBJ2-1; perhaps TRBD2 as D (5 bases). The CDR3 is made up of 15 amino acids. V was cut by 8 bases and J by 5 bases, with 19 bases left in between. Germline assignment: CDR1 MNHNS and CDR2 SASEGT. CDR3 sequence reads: CASSEEDFSHNEQFF. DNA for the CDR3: TGTGCCAGCTCCGAGGAGGACTTTTCCCACAATGAGCAGTTCTTC.

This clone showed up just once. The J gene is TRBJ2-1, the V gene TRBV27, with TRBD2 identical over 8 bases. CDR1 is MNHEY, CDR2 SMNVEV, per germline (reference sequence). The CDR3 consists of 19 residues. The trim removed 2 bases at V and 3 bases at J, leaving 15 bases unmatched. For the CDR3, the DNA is TGTGCCAGCAGTTTAACCGGGACTAGTCCCGGTTTTCTCTACAATGAGCAGTTCTTC. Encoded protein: CASSLTGTSPGFLYNEQFF.

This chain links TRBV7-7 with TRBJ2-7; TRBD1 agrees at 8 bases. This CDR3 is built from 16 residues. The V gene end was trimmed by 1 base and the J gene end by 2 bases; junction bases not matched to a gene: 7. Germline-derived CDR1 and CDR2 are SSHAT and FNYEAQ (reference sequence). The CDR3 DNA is TGTGCCAGCAGCTTAGACGACAGGGGCTTTACCTACGAGCAGTACTTC. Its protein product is CASSLDDRGFTYEQYF.

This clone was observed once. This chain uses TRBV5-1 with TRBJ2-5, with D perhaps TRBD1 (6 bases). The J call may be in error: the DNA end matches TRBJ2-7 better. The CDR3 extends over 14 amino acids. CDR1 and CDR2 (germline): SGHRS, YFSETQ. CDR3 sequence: CASSPRQVRYEQYF. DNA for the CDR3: TGCGCCAGCAGCCCAAGACAGGTCCGGTACGAGCAGTACTTC.

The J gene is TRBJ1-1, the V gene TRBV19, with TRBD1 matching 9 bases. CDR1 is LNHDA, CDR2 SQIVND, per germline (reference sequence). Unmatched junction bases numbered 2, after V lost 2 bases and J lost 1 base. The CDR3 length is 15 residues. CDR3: CASSIPGQGNTEAFF. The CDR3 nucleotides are TGTGCCAGTAGTATACCGGGACAGGGGAACACTGAAGCTTTCTTT.

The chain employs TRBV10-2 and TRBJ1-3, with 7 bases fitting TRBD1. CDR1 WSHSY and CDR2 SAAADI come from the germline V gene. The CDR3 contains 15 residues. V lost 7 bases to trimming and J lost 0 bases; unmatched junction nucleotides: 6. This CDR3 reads CASNRDRDSGNTIYF. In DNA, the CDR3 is TGCGCCAGCAACAGAGACAGGGACTCTGGAAACACCATATATTTT.

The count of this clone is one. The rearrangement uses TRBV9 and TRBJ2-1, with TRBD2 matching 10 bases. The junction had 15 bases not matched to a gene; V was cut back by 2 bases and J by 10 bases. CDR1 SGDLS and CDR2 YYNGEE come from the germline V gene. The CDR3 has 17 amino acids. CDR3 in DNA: TGTGCCAGCAGCGTCGGGGAGCGGGGGGGCCTTCTAGCCGAGCAGTTCTTC. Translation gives CASSVGERGGLLAEQFF.

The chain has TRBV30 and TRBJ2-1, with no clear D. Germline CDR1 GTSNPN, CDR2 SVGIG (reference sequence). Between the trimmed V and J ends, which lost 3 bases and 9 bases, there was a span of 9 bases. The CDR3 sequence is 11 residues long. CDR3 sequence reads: CAWSELTEQFF. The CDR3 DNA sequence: TGTGCCTGGAGCGAGTTAACTGAGCAGTTCTTC.

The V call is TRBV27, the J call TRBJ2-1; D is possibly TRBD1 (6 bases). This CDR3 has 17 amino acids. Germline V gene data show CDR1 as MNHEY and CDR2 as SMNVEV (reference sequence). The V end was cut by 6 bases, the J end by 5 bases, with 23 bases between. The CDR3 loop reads CASSPAAGESLNNEQFF. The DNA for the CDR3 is TGTGCCAGCAGCCCAGCAGCAGGGGAGTCCCTCAACAATGAGCAGTTCTTC.

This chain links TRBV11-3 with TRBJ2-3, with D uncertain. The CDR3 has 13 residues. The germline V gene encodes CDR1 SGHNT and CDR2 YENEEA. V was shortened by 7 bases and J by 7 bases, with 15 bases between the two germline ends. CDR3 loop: CASTLSLGYTQYF. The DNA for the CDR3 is TGTGCCAGCACCCTATCCCTAGGATATACGCAGTATTTT. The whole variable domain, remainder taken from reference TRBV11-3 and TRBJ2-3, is EAGVVQSPRYKIIEKKQPVAFWCNPISGHNTLYWYLQNLGQGPELLIRYENEEAVDDSQLPKDRFSAERLKGVDSTLKIQPAELGDSAVYLCASTLSLGYTQYFGPGTRLTVL.

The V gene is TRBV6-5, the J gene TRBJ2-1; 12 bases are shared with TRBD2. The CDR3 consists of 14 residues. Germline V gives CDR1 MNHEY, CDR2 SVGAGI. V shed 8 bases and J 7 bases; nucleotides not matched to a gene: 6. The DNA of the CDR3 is TGTGCCAGCGGTAGGACTAGCGGGAAAAATGAGCAGTTCTTC. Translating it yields CASGRTSGKNEQFF.

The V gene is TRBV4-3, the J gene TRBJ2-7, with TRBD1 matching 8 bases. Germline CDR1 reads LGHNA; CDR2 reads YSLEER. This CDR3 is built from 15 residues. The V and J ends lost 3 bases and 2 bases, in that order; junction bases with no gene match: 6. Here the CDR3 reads CASSQAGTGAYEQYF. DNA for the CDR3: TGCGCCAGCAGCCAGGCCGGGACAGGAGCCTACGAGCAGTACTTC.

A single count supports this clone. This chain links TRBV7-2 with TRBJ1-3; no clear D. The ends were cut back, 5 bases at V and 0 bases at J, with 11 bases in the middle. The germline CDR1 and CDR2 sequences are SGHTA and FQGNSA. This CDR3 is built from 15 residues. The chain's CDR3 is CASSRWAYSGNTIYF. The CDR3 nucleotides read TGTGCCAGCAGCCGGTGGGCATACTCTGGAAACACCATATATTTT. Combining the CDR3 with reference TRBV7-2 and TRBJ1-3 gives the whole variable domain GAGVSQSPSNKVTEKGKDVELRCDPISGHTALYWYRQSLGQGLEFLIYFQGNSAPDKSGLPSDRFSAERTGGSVSTLTIQRTQQEDSAVYLCASSRWAYSGNTIYFGEGSWLTVV.

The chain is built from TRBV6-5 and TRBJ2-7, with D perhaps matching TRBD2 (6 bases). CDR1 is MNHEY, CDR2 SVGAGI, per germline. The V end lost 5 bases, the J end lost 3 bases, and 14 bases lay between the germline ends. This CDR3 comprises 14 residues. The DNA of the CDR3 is TGTGCCAGCAGTAATCCGGGGGAGAACTACGAGCAGTACTTC. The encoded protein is CASSNPGENYEQYF.

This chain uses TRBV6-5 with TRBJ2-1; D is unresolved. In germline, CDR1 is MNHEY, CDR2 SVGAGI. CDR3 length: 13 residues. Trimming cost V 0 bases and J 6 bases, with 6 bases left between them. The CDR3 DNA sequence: TGTGCCAGCAGTTACTCGAGCCTCAATGAGCAGTTCTTC. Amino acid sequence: CASSYSSLNEQFF.

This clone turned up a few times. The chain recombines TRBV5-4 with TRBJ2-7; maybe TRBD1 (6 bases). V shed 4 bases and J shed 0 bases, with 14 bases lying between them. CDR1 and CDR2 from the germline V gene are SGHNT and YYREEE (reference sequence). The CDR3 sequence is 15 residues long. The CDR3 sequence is CASSPLDRSSYEQYF. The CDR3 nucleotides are TGTGCCAGCAGCCCGCTAGACAGGAGCTCCTACGAGCAGTACTTC. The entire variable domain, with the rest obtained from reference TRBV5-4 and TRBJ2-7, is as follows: ETGVTQSPTHLIKTRGQQVTLRCSSQSGHNTVSWYQQALGQGPQFIFQYYREEENGRGNFPPRFSGLQFPNYSSELNVNALELDDSALYLCASSPLDRSSYEQYFGPGTRLTVT.

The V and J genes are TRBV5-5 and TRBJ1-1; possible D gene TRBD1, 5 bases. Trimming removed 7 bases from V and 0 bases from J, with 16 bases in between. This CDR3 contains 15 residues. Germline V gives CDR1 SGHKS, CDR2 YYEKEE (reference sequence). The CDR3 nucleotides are TGTGCCAGCGGAGCTTTATACAGGTTGAACACTGAAGCTTTCTTT. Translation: CASGALYRLNTEAFF.

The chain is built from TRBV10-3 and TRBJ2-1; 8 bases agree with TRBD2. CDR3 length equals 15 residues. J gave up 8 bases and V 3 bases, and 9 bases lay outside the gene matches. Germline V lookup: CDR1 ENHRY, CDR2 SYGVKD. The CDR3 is CAISDGTRASDEQFF. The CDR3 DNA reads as TGTGCCATCAGTGACGGGACTAGAGCTAGCGATGAGCAGTTCTTC.

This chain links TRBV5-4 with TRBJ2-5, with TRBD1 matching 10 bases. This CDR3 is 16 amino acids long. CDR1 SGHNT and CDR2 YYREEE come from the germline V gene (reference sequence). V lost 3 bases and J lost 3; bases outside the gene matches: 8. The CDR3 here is CASSWTGQGQKETQYF. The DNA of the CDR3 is TGTGCCAGCAGCTGGACGGGACAGGGGCAGAAAGAGACCCAGTACTTC.

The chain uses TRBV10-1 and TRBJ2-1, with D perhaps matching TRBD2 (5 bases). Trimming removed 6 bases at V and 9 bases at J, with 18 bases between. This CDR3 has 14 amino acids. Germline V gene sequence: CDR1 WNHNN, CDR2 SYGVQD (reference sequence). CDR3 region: CASSISSQEVEQFF. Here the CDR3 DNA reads TGCGCCAGCAGCATCTCATCCCAGGAGGTTGAGCAGTTCTTC.

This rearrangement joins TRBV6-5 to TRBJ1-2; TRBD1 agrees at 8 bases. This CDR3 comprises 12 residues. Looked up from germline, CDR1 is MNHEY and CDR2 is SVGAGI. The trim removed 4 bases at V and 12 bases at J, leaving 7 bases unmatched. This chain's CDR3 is CASSSPGGLHTF. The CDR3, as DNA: TGTGCCAGCAGTTCACCAGGGGGCTTACACACCTTC.

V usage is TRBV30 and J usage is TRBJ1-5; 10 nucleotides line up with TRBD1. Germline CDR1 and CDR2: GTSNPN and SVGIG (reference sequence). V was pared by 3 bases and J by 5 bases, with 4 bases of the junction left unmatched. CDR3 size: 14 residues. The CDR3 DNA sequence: TGTGCCTGGAGCGCCGGGACAGGGGATCAGCCCCAGCATTTT. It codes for CAWSAGTGDQPQHF.

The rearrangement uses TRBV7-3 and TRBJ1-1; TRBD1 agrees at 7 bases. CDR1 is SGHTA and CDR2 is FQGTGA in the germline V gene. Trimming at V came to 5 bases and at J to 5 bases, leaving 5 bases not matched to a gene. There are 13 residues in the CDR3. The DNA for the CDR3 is TGTGCCAGCAGCCCGACAGGGTGGACTGAAGCTTTCTTT. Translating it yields CASSPTGWTEAFF.

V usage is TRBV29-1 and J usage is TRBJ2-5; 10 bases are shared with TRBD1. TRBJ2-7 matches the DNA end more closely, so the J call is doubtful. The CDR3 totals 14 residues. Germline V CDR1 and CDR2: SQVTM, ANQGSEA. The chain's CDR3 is CSVVSGTGAYEQYF. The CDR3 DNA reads TGCAGCGTTGTTTCCGGGACAGGGGCCTACGAGCAGTACTTC.

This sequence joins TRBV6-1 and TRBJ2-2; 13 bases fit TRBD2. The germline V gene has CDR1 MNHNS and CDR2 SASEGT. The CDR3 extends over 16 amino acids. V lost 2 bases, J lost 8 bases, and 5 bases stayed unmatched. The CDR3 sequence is CASSESGLAGVGELFF. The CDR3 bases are TGTGCCAGCAGTGAATCTGGACTAGCGGGAGTTGGGGAGCTGTTTTTT.